This TCR beta chain was profiled in a study of blood T cell repertoires in COVID-19. About the study: Sources were T cells, B-cell-depleted T cells, or PBMCs; the material itself was cDNA or gDNA.

The assay was immunoSEQ multiplex PCR, and TCRdb's table has in-frame clones only and misses some. Of roughly 300,000 clones in the sample, around 85% were seen once. This clone has a single count. V was clipped by 4 bases and J by 2 bases; unmatched bases: 9. Germline V gives CDR1 LGHDT, CDR2 YNNKEL (reference sequence). This CDR3 contains 16 residues. Sequenced sample: PBMCs or T cells enriched from blood (not recorded which). The rearrangement joins TRBV3-1 (or the pseudogene TRBV3-2) to TRBJ2-3; 7 positions agree with TRBD2. The receptor's source is a woman between 35 and 50 years old with acute COVID-19. The CDR3 nucleotides read TGTGCCAGCAGCCTGACTACGAAGCGGGACACAGATACGCAGTATTTT. The encoded protein is CASSLTTKRDTDTQYF.